The clone carrying this T cell receptor beta chain was found once. Its antigen remains unknown. The data are from a study of shared clonotypes between healthy human individuals. In the study overall: Every donor yielded three CD4 naive, three CD4 memory, two CD8 naive and one CD8 memory plate.

Some clones are missing from TCRdb's copy, which holds only in-frame ones; the method was immunoSEQ multiplex PCR. Of hundreds of thousands of clones listed, 96% are singletons. Positively selected for CCR7, the CD45RO-negative cells used as naive CD8 cells excluded terminally differentiated effector memory CD45RA+ cells. Study-wide results and limits: Unshared clonotypes carried lower generation probabilities than those common to all four donors. Clonotype sharing among the donors was expected to vary with sequencing depth.

The CDR3 covers 18 residues. The germline CDR1 and CDR2 sequences are SEHNR and FQNEAQ (reference sequence). V was pared by 1 base and J by 0 bases, with 15 bases between. The sequenced sample was naive CD8+ T cells sorted from blood. This TCR was recovered from a woman aged 25 to 45 in good health. The V gene is TRBV7-9, the J gene TRBJ2-2, with D maybe TRBD2 (5 bases). The CDR3 DNA reads TGTGCCAGCAGCTTAGGAGCGTCTGGAGGAACGAACACCGGGGAGCTGTTTTTT. This gives the protein CASSLGASGGTNTGELFF.